Each of the 27 T cell receptor beta chains below was sequenced from the same sample in a study of blood T cells in healthy people across ages. For the second PCR, which ran for 7 to 11 cycles, a sample-barcoded 5' primer and a J-beta primer mix were used. Each CDR3 protein is one row after TCRdb ran MiXCR on the 5' RACE reads. The sample holds some 700,000 distinct CDR3 sequences, 20% to 25% seen once. The sequencing sample was made of blood. All receptors derive from a man aged 65 to 79 in good health.

This clonotype was seen more than once but under ten times. The V call is TRBV29-1, the J call TRBJ2-1; D uncertain. The V gene lost 1 base and the J gene lost 0 bases, with 16 bases spanning the gap. This CDR3 is 17 amino acids long. The germline CDR1 and CDR2 sequences are SQVTM and ANQGSEA. The CDR3 bases are TGCAGCGTTGAAGCGCGGTTCGGTGAGAGCTCCTACAATGAGCAGTTCTTC. As protein: CSVEARFGESSYNEQFF.

This sequence joins TRBV2 and TRBJ2-3, with D hard to call. V was pared by 1 base and J by 3 bases, with 5 bases between. Looked up from germline, CDR1 is SNHLY and CDR2 is FYNNEI. There are 13 residues in the CDR3. The CDR3 protein is CASSEEATDTQYF. The CDR3 DNA sequence: TGTGCCAGCAGTGAAGAGGCGACAGATACGCAGTATTTT.

This chain's CDR3 is CASSSRRGDTDTQYF. Written as DNA, the CDR3 is TGTGCCAGCAGCTCTAGAAGAGGGGACACAGATACGCAGTATTTT. The genes are TRBV7-2 and TRBJ2-3; the D call may be TRBD1 or TRBD2 (5 bases each). V was cut by 4 bases and J by 2 bases, with 13 bases left in between. Germline V gene lookup returns CDR1 SGHTA and CDR2 FQGNSA. The CDR3 covers 15 residues. The variable domain in full, with the rest retrieved from reference TRBV7-2 and TRBJ2-3, is GAGVSQSPSNKVTEKGKDVELRCDPISGHTALYWYRQSLGQGLEFLIYFQGNSAPDKSGLPSDRFSAERTGGSVSTLTIQRTQQEDSAVYLCASSSRRGDTDTQYFGPGTRLTVL.

This clonotype was recorded a few times. The rearrangement links TRBV6-6 to TRBJ2-2, with D hard to call. The CDR3 contains 16 residues. The V and J ends lost 2 bases and 0 bases respectively, with 10 bases between them. CDR1 MNHNY and CDR2 SVGAGI come from the germline V gene (reference sequence). The chain's CDR3 is CASSYGVHANTGELFF. CDR3 sequence (DNA): TGTGCCAGCAGTTACGGGGTCCACGCGAACACCGGGGAGCTGTTTTTT.

This clonotype has a count of ten or more. CDR3 nucleotides: TGTGCCAGCAGCCAAACGGGCCAAGCTTTCTTT. Translated, it gives CASSQTGQAFF. This chain joins TRBV14 and TRBJ1-1; D remains ambiguous. Germline CDR1 SGHDN, CDR2 FVKESK. V lost 2 bases and J lost 9, with 7 bases in between. The CDR3 is 11 residues long.

This clonotype was seen at least ten times. The chain joins TRBV5-1 to TRBJ1-2, with 7 bases fitting TRBD1. Trimming removed 4 bases from V and 6 bases from J; junction bases left unmatched: 12. Per germline, CDR1 SGHRS and CDR2 YFSETQ. The CDR3 covers 15 residues. The CDR3 sequence: CASSPRQGQTDGYTF. The CDR3 DNA is TGCGCCAGCAGCCCCCGACAGGGACAAACGGATGGCTACACCTTC.

The rearrangement links TRBV15 to TRBJ2-5; D gene ambiguous. The CDR3 loop spans 12 amino acids. The ends were cut back, 0 bases at V and 5 bases at J, with 4 bases in the middle. Germline V gene data show CDR1 as LNHNV and CDR2 as YYDKDF (reference sequence). CDR3 sequence: CATSREPETQYF. CDR3 in DNA: TGTGCCACCAGCAGAGAGCCGGAGACCCAGTACTTC.

The rearrangement uses TRBV10-3 and TRBJ1-6; D call uncertain. Between the trimmed V and J ends, which lost 5 bases and 12 bases, there was a span of 14 bases. CDR3 length equals 13 residues. CDR1 is ENHRY and CDR2 is SYGVKD in the germline V gene. In DNA form, the CDR3 reads TGTGCCATCAGTCCAGCCGATGACCGACCCCTCCACTTT. It encodes CAISPADDRPLHF.

This clonotype was counted a few times. DNA of the CDR3: TGTGCCAGCAGTGAAGCAGCCGGGACGGAAAAAAACATTCAGTACTTC. This encodes CASSEAAGTEKNIQYF. The rearrangement joins TRBV6-1 to TRBJ2-4; D may match TRBD1 or TRBD2 (5 bases each). Germline V CDR1 and CDR2: MNHNS, SASEGT. There are 16 residues in the CDR3. V shed 0 bases and J shed 4 bases, with 13 bases lying between them.

This sequence joins TRBV6-2 or TRBV6-3 and TRBJ1-4; no definite D call. Germline lookup yields CDR1 MNHEY and CDR2 SVGEGT. The CDR3 consists of 16 residues. Between the trimmed V and J ends, which lost 0 bases and 10 bases, there was a span of 18 bases. CDR3 bases: TGTGCCAGCAGTTACTCAACAGTATTAATGGAGGGAAAACTGTTTTTT. It is translated as CASSYSTVLMEGKLFF.

The chain employs TRBV20-1 and TRBJ1-5; a weak D match, TRBD1 (5 bases). CDR1 and CDR2 (germline): DFQATT, SNEGSKA (reference sequence). V dropped 7 bases and J dropped 4 bases, with 14 bases sitting between them. The CDR3 has 13 amino acids. The CDR3 loop reads CSVGVGPNQPQHF. In nucleotides, the CDR3 is TGCAGTGTAGGGGTGGGGCCAAATCAGCCCCAGCATTTT.

This chain uses TRBV7-2 with TRBJ1-2; D call uncertain. CDR1 is SGHTA and CDR2 is FQGNSA in the germline V gene. The CDR3 extends over 14 amino acids. V lost 1 base and J 0 bases, leaving 6 bases between the germline ends. CDR3 protein: CASSLDFANYGYTF. CDR3 coding DNA: TGTGCCAGCAGCTTAGATTTCGCTAACTATGGCTACACCTTC.

The genes are TRBV4-3 and TRBJ2-1; TRBD1 or TRBD2 may be the D gene (5 bases each). The V gene lost 4 bases and the J gene lost 3 bases, with 16 bases spanning the gap. This CDR3 comprises 16 residues. Germline V lookup: CDR1 LGHNA, CDR2 YSLEER. DNA of the CDR3: TGCGCCAGCAGCCCACCTGGGGCAGGACTCTACAATGAGCAGTTCTTC. This encodes CASSPPGAGLYNEQFF.

This chain joins TRBV20-1 and TRBJ2-5; 9 nucleotides align to TRBD2. The CDR3 consists of 15 residues. Trimming at V came to 6 bases and at J to 3 bases, leaving 11 bases not matched to a gene. Per the germline V gene, CDR1 is DFQATT and CDR2 is SNEGSKA (reference sequence). CDR3 residues: CSAWSASSGKETQYF. The CDR3 DNA follows: TGCAGTGCCTGGAGCGCGTCTAGCGGGAAAGAGACCCAGTACTTC.

This clonotype was seen only a few times. V and J are TRBV5-5 and TRBJ2-1; 12 nucleotides match TRBD2. Germline V lookup: CDR1 SGHKS, CDR2 YYEKEE (reference sequence). This CDR3 contains 15 residues. V gave up 1 base and J gave up 9 bases; unmatched junction bases: 5. CDR3 DNA: TGTGCCAGCAGCTTGTCTAGCGGGAGGGTTGGTGAGCAGTTCTTC. It yields the protein CASSLSSGRVGEQFF.

This sequence joins TRBV6-2 or TRBV6-3 and TRBJ2-7; D unresolved. The CDR3 is made up of 14 amino acids. Trimming cost V 7 bases and J 2 bases, with 15 bases left between them. Germline CDR1 and CDR2: MNHEY and SVGEGT. The CDR3 loop is CASTPNRLPYEQYF. The CDR3 DNA sequence: TGTGCCAGCACCCCAAATAGACTTCCCTACGAGCAGTACTTC.

A few counts support this clonotype. The chain has TRBV6-5 and TRBJ2-5; D possibly matches TRBD1 or TRBD2 (5 bases each). This CDR3 region has 16 residues. Germline CDR1 is MNHEY and CDR2 is SVGAGI. Trimming took off 1 base at V and 0 bases at J, with 12 bases between the two ends. The CDR3 sequence is CASSYYPGRYQETQYF. The CDR3 nucleotides are TGTGCCAGCAGTTACTATCCGGGACGCTACCAAGAGACCCAGTACTTC.

V gene TRBV5-1 combines with J gene TRBJ2-6; D gene unclear. Germline loops: CDR1 SGHRS, CDR2 YFSETQ. CDR3 length: 15 amino acids. Trimming cost V 2 bases and J 2 bases, with 8 bases left between them. CDR3 residues: CASSFQSTGANVLTF. Written as DNA, the CDR3 is TGCGCCAGCAGCTTTCAATCCACTGGGGCCAACGTCCTGACTTTC.

This clonotype was counted between two and nine times. This chain uses TRBV6-5 with TRBJ2-7; 7 bases are a match to TRBD1. V lost 6 bases and J lost 2; bases outside the gene matches: 1. Germline V CDR1 and CDR2: MNHEY, SVGAGI. This CDR3 comprises 12 residues. The CDR3 coding sequence is TGTGCCAGCAGGACAGGGACCTACGAGCAGTACTTC. Protein: CASRTGTYEQYF.

V usage is TRBV27 and J usage is TRBJ1-2; D unclear. The V gene's germline CDR1 is MNHEY and CDR2 SMNVEV (reference sequence). V was cut by 6 bases and J by 4 bases, with 15 bases left in between. The CDR3 covers 14 residues. CDR3 DNA sequence: TGTGCCAGCAGAAGAACCAATGAACCCTATGGCTACACCTTC. It translates to CASRRTNEPYGYTF.

In its sample, this clonotype was seen many times. V is TRBV9 and J is TRBJ1-4, with 7 bases that match TRBD1. V was pared by 0 bases and J by 6 bases, with 5 bases of the junction left unmatched. The CDR3 extends over 15 amino acids. Germline loops: CDR1 SGDLS, CDR2 YYNGEE. The CDR3 DNA reads as TGTGCCAGCAGCGTAGGAGGGGGCGCGTATGAAAAACTGTTTTTT. Its protein is CASSVGGGAYEKLFF.

The chain combines TRBV12-3 or TRBV12-4 with TRBJ2-6; the D is unclear. The CDR3 spans 19 residues. Trimming removed 6 bases at V and 0 bases at J, with 21 bases between. CDR3 DNA: TGTGCCAGCAGCTCCCTCAAGACTCTAACCAGCTCTGGGGCCAACGTCCTGACTTTC. Amino acids: CASSSLKTLTSSGANVLTF.

The CDR3 loop reads CASSLDPGLSYEQYV. The CDR3 DNA reads TGCGCCAGCAGCTTGGATCCGGGACTATCCTACGAGCAGTACGTC. This sequence joins TRBV5-1 and TRBJ2-7; 7 bases fit TRBD2. The V gene's germline CDR1 is SGHRS and CDR2 YFSETQ. This CDR3 has 15 amino acids. The ends lost 0 bases at V and 1 base at J; junction bases unmatched: 4.

The chain combines TRBV12-3 or TRBV12-4 with TRBJ2-3; D remains unclear. This CDR3 is 12 amino acids long. Trimming cost V 6 bases and J 3 bases, with 7 bases left between them. DNA for the CDR3: TGTGCCAGCAGATTCCGAACAGATACGCAGTATTTT. Amino acid sequence: CASRFRTDTQYF.

The V and J genes are TRBV20-1 and TRBJ2-6; the D gene is possibly TRBD2 (7 bases). Trimming took off 3 bases at V and 0 bases at J, with 21 bases between the two ends. Germline CDR1 reads DFQATT; CDR2 reads SNEGSKA (reference sequence). The CDR3 runs to 19 residues. As DNA, the CDR3 is TGCAGTGCTAGGCCAACCGGACTAGGGGGACGCTCTGGGGCCAACGTCCTGACTTTC. Translated: CSARPTGLGGRSGANVLTF.

V usage is TRBV20-1 and J usage is TRBJ2-7; D possibly corresponds to TRBD1 (6 bases). TRBJ2-1 matches the DNA end more closely, so the J call is doubtful. Germline values: CDR1 DFQATT, CDR2 SNEGSKA (reference sequence). The CDR3 loop spans 13 amino acids. This CDR3 is CSARDGAGDEQFF. CDR3 nucleotide sequence: TGCAGTGCTAGAGATGGGGCAGGGGATGAGCAGTTCTTC.

This clonotype has only a few counts. The rearrangement uses TRBV20-1 and TRBJ2-2; D call uncertain. V was trimmed by 0 bases and J by 4 bases, leaving 12 bases between them. Germline V lookup: CDR1 DFQATT, CDR2 SNEGSKA (reference sequence). The length of the CDR3 is 15 residues. The CDR3 sequence: CSARDFRVITGELFF. DNA of the CDR3: TGCAGTGCTAGAGATTTTAGGGTAATCACCGGGGAGCTGTTTTTT.